This TCR beta chain was profiled in a study of T cell responses to AZD1222 COVID-19 vaccine. Comment on this clone: The antigen is unknown.

TCRdb keeps only in-frame clones here, not all; method: immunoSEQ multiplex PCR. The sample consists of under 150,000 clones, roughly 90% of them appearing once. Germline values: CDR1 MNHEY, CDR2 SVGAGI. The CDR3 totals 14 residues. V dropped 6 bases and J dropped 6 bases, with 17 bases sitting between them. Study observations and caveats: Sampled repertoires all dated from after the peak T cell response. An increase in Spike-specific TCR breadth and depth was observed after two AZD1222 doses. A reported finding is that nearly half of spike-specific TCRs target unmutated variant regions. Baseline antibody screening turned up just six seropositive AZD1222 recipients.

The gene calls are TRBV6-5 and TRBJ1-1; D unclear. The TCR comes from an adult in good health. The input for sequencing was peripheral blood, taken on day 0 of AZD1222 vaccination. The CDR3 here is CASSRPSKLSEAFF. The DNA of the CDR3 is TGTGCCAGCAGCCGCCCCAGTAAGTTGTCTGAAGCTTTCTTT.